The sample holds a few counts of the clone carrying this TCR beta chain. PCR was performed a second time for 7 to 11 cycles using a sample-barcoded 5' primer and a J-beta primer mix. Each cDNA molecule, via a template-switch adaptor with 12 random nucleotides, was tagged. TCRdb re-called the 5' RACE reads through MiXCR, storing one row per CDR3 protein. Found here are about 1.1 million distinct CDR3 sequences, 35% to 40% of them singletons; the top ten hold about an eighth. The sample is drawn from a study of blood T cells in healthy people across ages. The length of the CDR3 is 17 residues. Germline CDR1 is DFQATT and CDR2 is SNEGSKA (reference sequence). Losses at the gene ends were 1 base for V and 5 bases for J; bases not matched to a gene: 13.

This clonotype originated in a man aged 18 to 29 in good health. The source material was blood. This chain connects TRBV20-1 to TRBJ2-3; 9 bases agree with TRBD1. CDR3: CSARGTDRGVLGDTQYF. CDR3 nucleotides: TGCAGTGCTAGAGGCACGGACAGGGGAGTCCTAGGAGATACGCAGTATTTT.